The clone carrying this T cell receptor (beta chain) has a handful of counts. The template for TCR beta VDJ and CDR3 sequence profiling was genomic DNA. Each CDR3 protein gets one entry after TCRdb re-called the reads with MiXCR. The profile shows nearly 60,000 distinct CDR3 sequences, roughly three fifths of them singletons. Per germline, CDR1 SNHLY and CDR2 FYNNEI. Trimming cost V 4 bases and J 1 base, with 10 bases left between them. There are 15 residues in the CDR3. All sequencing subjects had displayed CD8+CD57+ cell expansion on flow cytometry. The data originate from a study of CD8+CD57+ T cells in acquired aplastic anemia.

This receptor was obtained from a human donor with aplastic anemia. The sequenced sample consisted of sorted CD4+, CD8+, or CD8+CD57+ T cells (not recorded which) from PBMCs. The chain joins TRBV2 to TRBJ2-2; D gene unclear. The DNA for the CDR3 is TGTGCCAGCAGTGGAGCGCCCGGGAACACCGGGGAGCTGTTTTTT. This translates into CASSGAPGNTGELFF.